One sample yielded the 25 T cell receptor beta chains listed below, sequenced in a study of blood T cell repertoires in COVID-19. The data were produced by immunoSEQ multiplex PCR, yet TCRdb's version contains in-frame clones alone and is incomplete. The data show approximately 210,000 clones, with less than 90% seen just once and under 2% held by the top ten. Sample: peripheral blood. The receptors were gathered from a man aged 70-80 years with acute or convalescent COVID-19.

The chain uses TRBV19 and TRBJ2-4; D perhaps matches TRBD2 (5 bases). V lost 0 bases and J 1 base, leaving 10 bases between the germline ends. CDR3 length: 16 amino acids. The germline V gene encodes CDR1 LNHDA and CDR2 SQIVND (reference sequence). CDR3 DNA sequence: TGTGCCAGTAGTATAGACGGGGTTGGTGCCAAAAACATTCAGTACTTC. Protein: CASSIDGVGAKNIQYF. The full variable domain, with the rest looked up from reference TRBV19 and TRBJ2-4, is DGGITQSPKYLFRKEGQNVTLSCEQNLNHDAMYWYRQDPGQGLRLIYYSQIVNDFQKGDIAEGYSVSREKKESFPLTVTSAQKNPTAFYLCASSIDGVGAKNIQYFGAGTRLSVL.

This chain joins TRBV20-1 and TRBJ1-1; D unresolved. Germline-derived CDR1 and CDR2 are DFQATT and SNEGSKA (reference sequence). The V end was cut by 0 bases, the J end by 11 bases, with 4 bases between. The CDR3 is made up of 9 amino acids. The CDR3 loop is CSARDQAFF. CDR3 nucleotides: TGCAGTGCTAGAGATCAGGCTTTCTTT.

Notes on this clone: Other DNA sequences in this sample translate to the same CDR3. The chain couples TRBV7-8 to TRBJ1-2; maybe TRBD1 (5 bases). The V end lost 5 bases, the J end lost 3 bases, and 13 bases lay between the germline ends. There are 14 residues in the CDR3. Germline V lookup: CDR1 SGHVS, CDR2 FQNEAQ. CDR3: CASSLGTGDYGYTF. The CDR3, as DNA: TGTGCCAGCAGCCTCGGGACGGGAGACTATGGCTACACCTTC.

CDR3 loop: CASSLYAGLAGPASTDTQYF. CDR3 DNA sequence: TGTGCCAGCAGCCTATACGCCGGACTAGCGGGACCTGCTAGCACAGATACGCAGTATTTT. This chain joins TRBV13 and TRBJ2-3, with 12 bases matching TRBD2. The ends lost 5 bases at V and 0 bases at J; junction bases unmatched: 15. The CDR3 totals 20 residues. In germline, CDR1 is PRHDT, CDR2 FYEKMQ (reference sequence).

The V call is TRBV2, the J call TRBJ2-1; 14 bases match TRBD2. The CDR3 runs to 17 residues. CDR1 and CDR2 (germline): SNHLY, FYNNEI. V was clipped by 7 bases and J by 1 base; unmatched bases: 6. CDR3 sequence: CASTGLAGGTSYNEQFF. The CDR3 coding sequence is TGTGCCAGCACTGGACTAGCGGGAGGTACGTCCTACAATGAGCAGTTCTTC.

This chain links TRBV5-1 with TRBJ2-3, with 7 nucleotides matching TRBD2. CDR3 length: 16 amino acids. CDR1 and CDR2 (germline): SGHRS, YFSETQ. J was trimmed by 5 bases and V by 3 bases; bases with no gene match: 12. In DNA form, the CDR3 reads TGCGCCAGCAGCTGGGGTAGCGGGTCGGGTCAAGATACGCAGTATTTT. Protein: CASSWGSGSGQDTQYF.

V and J are TRBV28 and TRBJ1-2; 7 bases are shared with TRBD1. Germline V lookup: CDR1 MDHEN, CDR2 SYDVKM. The trim removed 4 bases at V and 7 bases at J, leaving 0 bases unmatched. CDR3 length: 11 residues. CDR3 protein: CASSWDSGYTF. DNA for the CDR3: TGTGCCAGCAGTTGGGACAGTGGCTACACCTTC.

V gene TRBV19 combines with J gene TRBJ2-2, with 10 bases lining up with TRBD1. This CDR3 has 14 residues. The germline V gene encodes CDR1 LNHDA and CDR2 SQIVND (reference sequence). V shed 6 bases and J 3 bases; nucleotides not matched to a gene: 1. CDR3 sequence (DNA): TGTGCCAGTAGAGGGACAGGGGACACCGGGGAGCTGTTTTTT. It specifies CASRGTGDTGELFF.

This rearrangement joins TRBV7-9 to TRBJ1-3, with a weak D call TRBD1 (6 bases). Trimming took off 5 bases at V and 3 bases at J, with 11 bases between the two ends. Looked up from germline, CDR1 is SEHNR and CDR2 is FQNEAQ (reference sequence). The CDR3 length is 14 residues. CDR3 DNA sequence: TGTGCCAGCAGCCCACAGGGCTATGGAAACACCATATATTTT. Translating it yields CASSPQGYGNTIYF. Full variable domain (missing parts from reference TRBV7-9 and TRBJ1-3): DTGVSQNPRHKITKRGQNVTFRCDPISEHNRLYWYRQTLGQGPEFLTYFQNEAQLEKSRLLSDRFSAERPKGSFSTLEIQRTEQGDSAMYLCASSPQGYGNTIYFGEGSWLTVV.

V usage is TRBV20-1 and J usage is TRBJ2-1; 9 bases agree with TRBD2. In germline, CDR1 is DFQATT, CDR2 SNEGSKA (reference sequence). The CDR3 is made up of 15 amino acids. Trimming removed 3 bases from V and 7 bases from J; junction bases left unmatched: 10. CDR3 sequence: CSASVLAGLGNEQFF. The CDR3 DNA reads as TGCAGTGCTAGTGTTCTAGCGGGGTTGGGGAATGAGCAGTTCTTC.

The chain carries TRBV7-2 and TRBJ1-1, with 8 positions matching TRBD1. The length of the CDR3 is 18 residues. With V trimmed by 4 bases and J by 2 bases, 15 bases remained unmatched. Per the germline V gene, CDR1 is SGHTA and CDR2 is FQGNSA. CDR3 in DNA: TGTGCCAGCAGCTCCCGGGACAGGAAAGTGGGTCTCAACACTGAAGCTTTCTTT. Amino acid sequence: CASSSRDRKVGLNTEAFF.

V usage is TRBV9 and J usage is TRBJ1-2, with TRBD1 identical over 7 bases. This CDR3 is 14 amino acids long. V was clipped by 3 bases and J by 3 bases; unmatched bases: 5. Germline CDR1 is SGDLS and CDR2 is YYNGEE. CDR3 bases: TGTGCCAGCAGCGATAGAGGGGGCTACTATGGCTACACCTTC. Translating it yields CASSDRGGYYGYTF.

This clone is a singleton in its sample. This chain uses TRBV6-6 with TRBJ2-2; D not resolved. Trimming removed 5 bases from V and 4 bases from J, with 14 bases in between. Germline V gene sequence: CDR1 MNHNY, CDR2 SVGAGI (reference sequence). The length of the CDR3 is 15 residues. CDR3 loop: CASSPRHSSTGELFF. The CDR3 region has the DNA TGTGCCAGCAGTCCCAGACACAGCAGCACCGGGGAGCTGTTTTTT.

In its sample, this clone was seen once. The same CDR3 also results from other DNA sequences found in this sample. The chain links TRBV6-5 to TRBJ2-2, with 9 positions matching TRBD2. The CDR3 has 15 amino acids. Germline-derived CDR1 and CDR2 are MNHEY and SVGAGI. Unmatched junction bases numbered 0, after V lost 4 bases and J lost 0 bases. CDR3 in amino acids: CASSLAGANTGELFF. The CDR3 DNA reads as TGTGCCAGCAGTTTAGCGGGAGCGAACACCGGGGAGCTGTTTTTT.

The V and J genes are TRBV3-1 (or the pseudogene TRBV3-2) and TRBJ2-7, with D possibly being TRBD1 (6 bases). In germline, CDR1 is LGHDT, CDR2 YNNKEL (reference sequence). V was pared by 1 base and J by 4 bases, with 14 bases between. CDR3 length: 15 amino acids. This CDR3 reads CASSQAGRGIYEQYF. The CDR3 nucleotides read TGTGCCAGCAGCCAAGCCGGCAGGGGCATATACGAGCAGTACTTC.

This sequence joins TRBV4-3 and TRBJ2-3, with TRBD2 matching over 8 bases. After removal of 1 base from V and 6 bases from J, the junction contained 15 bases not matched to a gene. CDR1 is LGHNA, CDR2 YSLEER, per germline. This CDR3 has 18 residues. CDR3 DNA: TGCGCCAGCAGCCAAGCCCCCAGGGGACTAGGGTTAACTGATACGCAGTATTTT. This sequence encodes CASSQAPRGLGLTDTQYF.

The V and J genes are TRBV7-3 and TRBJ2-1; TRBD1 might be the D (5 bases). CDR3 size: 13 residues. Germline V gene lookup returns CDR1 SGHTA and CDR2 FQGTGA. V was shortened by 5 bases and J by 10 bases, with 15 bases between the two germline ends. CDR3 coding DNA: TGTGCCAGCAGCCGGATTACAGGTGCCGAGCAGTTCTTC. Translating it yields CASSRITGAEQFF.

The V call is TRBV28, the J call TRBJ2-1, with D possibly TRBD2 on 6 matching bases. V lost 6 bases and J lost 5, with 20 bases in between. The CDR3 consists of 16 residues. The germline V gene encodes CDR1 MDHEN and CDR2 SYDVKM. The CDR3 coding sequence is TGTGCCAGCAGCCGCGGGGCCAGCGTGAGGAACAATGAGCAGTTCTTC. It translates to CASSRGASVRNNEQFF.

This rearrangement joins TRBV28 to TRBJ1-5, with unresolved D. This CDR3 contains 14 residues. V lost 7 bases to trimming and J lost 0 bases, with 10 bases between them. The germline V gene has CDR1 MDHEN and CDR2 SYDVKM. The CDR3 spells CASMQIYSNQPQHF. The CDR3 DNA sequence: TGTGCCAGCATGCAGATTTATAGCAATCAGCCCCAGCATTTT.

This chain links TRBV28 with TRBJ1-2; possibly TRBD1 for D (6 bases). The CDR3 is 14 residues long. The germline gives CDR1 MDHEN, CDR2 SYDVKM. V was pared by 5 bases and J by 7 bases, with 17 bases between. The CDR3 DNA follows: TGTGCCAGCAGTAACGTCCGGGGGGCCTCTGGCTACACCTTC. Its translation is CASSNVRGASGYTF.

Only a few counts were recorded for this clone. The chain couples TRBV7-2 to TRBJ1-3; the match to TRBD1 covers 9 bases. The V segment lost 4 bases and the J segment 2 bases; nucleotides outside the gene matches: 9. The CDR3 has 17 amino acids. The germline V gene encodes CDR1 SGHTA and CDR2 FQGNSA. DNA of the CDR3: TGTGCCAGCAGCTATAACCCTGACAGGGGGGCTGGAAACACCATATATTTT. It encodes CASSYNPDRGAGNTIYF.

The chain combines TRBV4-2 with TRBJ1-5; 8 positions agree with TRBD1. This CDR3 comprises 15 residues. V was clipped by 2 bases and J by 6 bases; unmatched bases: 6. CDR1 LGHNA and CDR2 YNFKEQ come from the germline V gene. The DNA for the CDR3 is TGTGCCAGCAGCCAAACAGGGGGTGAGGGTCAGCCCCAGCATTTT. It codes for CASSQTGGEGQPQHF.

The CDR3 loop is CASRPWGLAGEVETQYF. The CDR3, as DNA: TGTGCCAGCAGGCCCTGGGGACTAGCGGGAGAAGTAGAGACCCAGTACTTC. The chain carries TRBV3-1 (or the pseudogene TRBV3-2) and TRBJ2-5; the match to TRBD2 covers 14 bases. CDR3 length equals 17 residues. Unmatched junction bases numbered 10, after V lost 6 bases and J lost 4 bases. Germline CDR1 reads LGHDT; CDR2 reads YNNKEL (reference sequence).

This sequence joins TRBV24-1 and TRBJ1-3; TRBD1 might be the D (6 bases). CDR1 and CDR2 (germline): KGHDR, SFDVKD. The CDR3 runs to 13 residues. The V end lost 4 bases, the J end lost 8 bases, and 11 bases lay between the germline ends. This CDR3 reads CATSEQGRDTIYF. The CDR3 coding sequence is TGTGCCACCAGTGAGCAGGGGCGGGACACCATATATTTT.

The chain recombines TRBV11-2 with TRBJ2-5; the match to TRBD1 covers 8 bases. Germline values: CDR1 SGHAT, CDR2 FQNNGV. The CDR3 is 18 residues long. V was pared by 5 bases and J by 2 bases, with 16 bases of the junction left unmatched. The CDR3 loop is CASSRGGRGQQLQETQYF. The CDR3 DNA follows: TGTGCCAGCAGCCGAGGGGGCAGGGGGCAACAACTTCAAGAGACCCAGTACTTC.